The present entry profiles one T cell receptor beta chain with its context. This clone's antigen is unknown. Nothing much larger sits one base from this clone, and base qualities are not available. TCRbeta CDR3 regions were amplified from genomic DNA by means of the immunoSEQ Assay, a bias-controlled multiplex PCR. The source study handled its data this way. Within the assay, amplification of reference gene primers was used to estimate how many nucleated cells each sample contained. To quantify the absolute abundance of each unique TCRbeta CDR3 rearrangement, sequence reads were collapsed and filtered. Productive Simpson clonality was computed per sample as the square root of Simpson's diversity index over productive rearrangements. Held by TCRdb, this immuneACCESS table contains in-frame sequences only and omits some clones. Under half of the omission traces to an unresolved V gene where checked; the cause of the rest is unknown. V, J and clone size are taken as reported in that table, and D and trimming were inferred from the DNA itself. A total of around 300,000 clones appear in this sample, approximately 91% of them only once. The top ten clones comprise around 2% of the sample.

A distance of 11 bases separates the germline ends of V and J, which lose 8 bases and 3 bases respectively. The CDR3 runs 12 residues from the cysteine to the phenylalanine. CDR3 DNA is the only sequence kept; it has 36 bases, read in frame from the first base. This record belongs to a study of blood T cell repertoires in COVID-19 (dated by TCRdb to about 2020). General notes on the study: The collaborator samples originated in the United States, Italy and Spain and spanned the acute and convalescent phases of COVID-19. The prospective study material was composed of cDNA or gDNA derived from T cells, B-cell-depleted T cells, or PBMCs. The dataset comprised deeply sampled blood TCRbeta repertoires from subjects exposed to, actively infected with, or recovered from COVID-19. The repertoires were made available in a free public database intended to serve as a resource for research on the immune response to SARS-CoV-2. The samples were drawn from two sources: the first 160 participants of the ongoing ImmuneRACE study, and fewer than 1,500 subjects contributed by 6 global collaborators. Sample metadata almost always included a de-identified subject ID, COVID-19 status, age in years and sex. Where available, HLA class I and class II types were obtained from metadata supplied by the sample provider rather than from assay-based typing. General findings and caveats noted by the study authors: Clinical and demographic metadata were provided uncurated, with the amount varying by source and participant.

Collaborating institutions collected whole blood in K2EDTA tubes following their own protocols. For TCRbeta analysis, collaborators shipped samples as frozen whole blood, isolated PBMCs, or DNA extracted from either of those sample types. The chain is made from TRBV12-3 or TRBV12-4 and TRBJ2-7; the best D guess is TRBD1, with 5 bases matching. The TCR originated in a man aged 50-60 years with acute or convalescent COVID-19. Sequenced: peripheral blood. CDR3 protein: CASAGLGYEQYF. The sequenced DNA: TGTGCCAGCGCAGGGCTCGGCTACGAGCAGTACTTC.